These 26 T cell receptor beta chains came from one sample sequenced in a study of blood T cell repertoires in COVID-19. Produced via immunoSEQ multiplex PCR; TCRdb's table is partial and in-frame only. This table has about 55,000 clones, more than 70% appearing once. The sequenced sample was peripheral blood. The receptor source for this set is a human donor in a cohort sampled during active COVID-19.

CDR3: CASGLGQAPMDQPQHF. CDR3 DNA: TGTGCTAGTGGTTTGGGACAGGCGCCCATGGATCAGCCCCAGCATTTT. V gene TRBV12-5 combines with J gene TRBJ1-5, with D possibly TRBD1 on 6 matching bases. This CDR3 region has 16 residues. CDR1 is LGHNT and CDR2 is FRNRAP in the germline V gene. V shed 1 base and J shed 5 bases, with 15 bases lying between them.

The chain uses TRBV5-1 and TRBJ1-5; D gene ambiguous. This CDR3 has 14 residues. Germline-derived CDR1 and CDR2 are SGHRS and YFSETQ. V was cut by 4 bases and J by 6 bases, with 14 bases left in between. DNA for the CDR3: TGCGCCAGCAGCGAGGGAGCAGAGGGTCAGCCCCAGCATTTT. The encoded protein is CASSEGAEGQPQHF.

This clone has a single count. This chain joins TRBV5-4 and TRBJ2-2; 10 bases match TRBD2. There are 18 residues in the CDR3. Germline assignment: CDR1 SGHNT and CDR2 YYREEE (reference sequence). The V and J ends lost 0 bases and 3 bases, in that order; junction bases with no gene match: 8. The CDR3 region has the DNA TGTGCCAGCAGCTTGGCCAACTGGCTAGCGGGAGACACCGGGGAGCTGTTTTTT. This codes for CASSLANWLAGDTGELFF.

This chain joins TRBV12-3 or TRBV12-4 and TRBJ2-3; D is unresolved. The V end was cut by 2 bases, the J end by 12 bases, with 15 bases between. The CDR3 length is 13 residues. The CDR3 DNA reads TGTGCCAGCAGTTTAAGTGAGGCAGTGCCCCAGTATTTT. Protein: CASSLSEAVPQYF.

A few counts support this clone. The CDR3 DNA sequence: TGCGCCAGCAGCCAAGATTCGACAGGGGGTTCACCCCTCCACTTT. Translation: CASSQDSTGGSPLHF. The V call is TRBV4-1, the J call TRBJ1-6; 9 bases fit TRBD1. J was trimmed by 9 bases and V by 0 bases; bases with no gene match: 3. Germline V gives CDR1 MGHRA, CDR2 YSYEKL. This CDR3 is 15 amino acids long.

This chain joins TRBV19 and TRBJ2-6; unclear D gene. Germline loops: CDR1 LNHDA, CDR2 SQIVND (reference sequence). Trimming cost V 10 bases and J 1 base, with 11 bases left between them. CDR3 length equals 14 residues. DNA of the CDR3: TGTGCCACCAGACGAGGTTCTGGGGCCAACGTCCTGACTTTC. Residues: CATRRGSGANVLTF.

V gene TRBV3-1 (or the pseudogene TRBV3-2) combines with J gene TRBJ1-6; D gene uncertain. The CDR3 has 15 amino acids. Germline CDR1 and CDR2: LGHDT and YNNKEL (reference sequence). Deletions cut 4 bases from V and 5 bases from J, with 12 bases between. CDR3 bases: TGTGCCAGCAGCCGACGGGAGTTAAATAATTCACCCCTCCACTTT. This translates into CASSRRELNNSPLHF.

The chain couples TRBV30 to TRBJ1-6; 9 nucleotides line up with TRBD1. The trim removed 2 bases at V and 7 bases at J, leaving 6 bases unmatched. The CDR3 contains 15 residues. The germline CDR1 and CDR2 sequences are GTSNPN and SVGIG (reference sequence). CDR3 DNA sequence: TGTGCCTGGAGTCTTACCGGACAGGGGAATTCACCCCTCCACTTT. It encodes CAWSLTGQGNSPLHF.

The chain links TRBV5-1 to TRBJ2-3, with 15 nucleotides matching TRBD2. CDR3 length: 15 amino acids. Germline V lookup: CDR1 SGHRS, CDR2 YFSETQ. The V segment lost 5 bases and the J segment 5 bases; nucleotides outside the gene matches: 3. Here the CDR3 DNA reads TGCGCCAGCAGGGGACTAGCGGGGGGTATAGATACGCAGTATTTT. Its protein is CASRGLAGGIDTQYF.

This chain connects TRBV25-1 to TRBJ2-5; D is unclear. The V gene's germline CDR1 is MGHDK and CDR2 SYGVNS. The V end lost 1 base, the J end lost 3 bases, and 18 bases lay between the germline ends. This CDR3 has 17 amino acids. The CDR3 DNA sequence: TGTGCCAGCAGTGAATTTGAACTTCTACTAAGGAAAGAGACCCAGTACTTC. It codes for CASSEFELLLRKETQYF.

This clone was recorded only once. The chain employs TRBV7-2 and TRBJ1-2; 8 positions agree with TRBD1. Germline lookup yields CDR1 SGHTA and CDR2 FQGNSA. V trimming: 5 bases; J trimming: 1 base; junction bases outside the gene matches: 3. The CDR3 runs 14 residues. DNA of the CDR3: TGTGCCAGCAGCCCGGGACAGGATAACTATGGCTACACCTTC. It yields the protein CASSPGQDNYGYTF. Full variable domain (outside the CDR3, taken from reference TRBV7-2 and TRBJ1-2): GAGVSQSPSNKVTEKGKDVELRCDPISGHTALYWYRQSLGQGLEFLIYFQGNSAPDKSGLPSDRFSAERTGGSVSTLTIQRTQQEDSAVYLCASSPGQDNYGYTFGSGTRLTVV.

This chain connects TRBV7-9 to TRBJ1-1; 8 nucleotides line up with TRBD1. V dropped 1 base and J dropped 6; count of bases not matched to a gene: 7. The CDR3 length is 15 residues. Germline values: CDR1 SEHNR, CDR2 FQNEAQ (reference sequence). Here the CDR3 DNA reads TGTGCCAGCAGCTTAGGGGACAGGATCGGCCCTGAAGCTTTCTTT. This gives the protein CASSLGDRIGPEAFF. The full variable domain, in which reference TRBV7-9 and TRBJ1-1 provide the parts outside the CDR3, is DTGVSQNPRHKITKRGQNVTFRCDPISEHNRLYWYRQTLGQGPEFLTYFQNEAQLEKSRLLSDRFSAERPKGSFSTLEIQRTEQGDSAMYLCASSLGDRIGPEAFFGQGTRLTVV.

The genes are TRBV10-3 and TRBJ1-3; maybe TRBD1 (6 bases). V lost 10 bases, J lost 4 bases, and 11 bases lay in between. CDR3 length: 12 amino acids. Germline-derived CDR1 and CDR2 are ENHRY and SYGVKD. The chain's CDR3 is CATQGTGNTIYF. DNA of the CDR3: TGTGCCACGCAGGGGACAGGAAACACCATATATTTT.

This chain links TRBV21-1 with TRBJ2-7; the table's D call, TRBD1, has no DNA check behind it. TRBV21-1 is a documented pseudogene. The CDR3 totals 13 residues. The CDR3 coding sequence is TGTGCCAGCAGCAATGTCACAGCCTACGAGCAGTACTTC. This translates into CASSNVTAYEQYF.

The genes are TRBV3-1 (or the pseudogene TRBV3-2) and TRBJ2-1; D may be TRBD2 (6 bases). Germline V CDR1 and CDR2: LGHDT, YNNKEL (reference sequence). The V end lost 3 bases, the J end lost 3 bases, and 9 bases lay between the germline ends. This CDR3 spans 14 amino acids. The CDR3 is CASSQGTGYNEQFF. Here the CDR3 DNA reads TGTGCCAGCAGCCAGGGGACTGGCTACAATGAGCAGTTCTTC.

The rearrangement links TRBV7-9 to TRBJ2-7; D possibly corresponds to TRBD2 (5 bases). With 1 base removed from V and 7 bases from J, the gap between germline ends came to 14 bases. The germline V gene encodes CDR1 SEHNR and CDR2 FQNEAQ (reference sequence). The CDR3 covers 14 residues. CDR3 bases: TGTGCCAGCAGCTTAGTTGGGGAGATGAGGGAGCAGTACTTC. Translated, it gives CASSLVGEMREQYF.

The table lists this clone with a count of one. The chain combines TRBV18 with TRBJ2-7; D is possibly TRBD2 (7 bases). Germline V gene sequence: CDR1 KGHSH, CDR2 LQKENI. This CDR3 spans 13 amino acids. V lost 3 bases and J 5 bases, leaving 11 bases between the germline ends. CDR3 coding DNA: TGTGCCAGCTCACCTCCGGGGGGCGACGAGCAGTACTTC. It encodes CASSPPGGDEQYF. Together with reference TRBV18 and TRBJ2-7, the CDR3 gives the full variable domain: NAGVMQNPRHLVRRRGQEARLRCSPMKGHSHVYWYRQLPEEGLKFMVYLQKENIIDESGMPKERFSAEFPKEGPSILRIQQVVRGDSAAYFCASSPPGGDEQYFGPGTRLTVT.

In nucleotides, the CDR3 is TGTGCCAGTAGTATTGAAGCTAGCAATCAGCCCCAGCATTTT. Encoded protein: CASSIEASNQPQHF. The chain has TRBV19 and TRBJ1-5; D gene uncertain. Germline CDR1 reads LNHDA; CDR2 reads SQIVND (reference sequence). CDR3 length: 14 residues. V was shortened by 3 bases and J by 0 bases, with 6 bases between the two germline ends.

The rearrangement joins TRBV6-5 to TRBJ2-7, with TRBD1 identical over 7 bases. The CDR3 runs to 15 residues. CDR1 and CDR2 (germline): MNHEY, SVGAGI. Trimming at V came to 6 bases and at J to 2 bases, leaving 10 bases not matched to a gene. The CDR3 sequence is CASSAGTANPYEQYF. The CDR3 DNA reads as TGTGCCAGCAGCGCCGGGACAGCAAACCCCTACGAGCAGTACTTC.

V and J are TRBV5-1 and TRBJ2-7; D unresolved. V was cut by 5 bases and J by 2 bases, with 14 bases left in between. CDR1 and CDR2 (germline): SGHRS, YFSETQ. The CDR3 is 14 residues long. The CDR3 loop is CASRLLQNTYEQYF. The CDR3 bases are TGCGCCAGCAGGCTTCTACAGAATACCTACGAGCAGTACTTC.

The chain carries TRBV9 and TRBJ1-6; D unresolved. V lost 4 bases and J lost 0, with 11 bases in between. This CDR3 has 16 amino acids. The V gene's germline CDR1 is SGDLS and CDR2 YYNGEE. The CDR3, as DNA: TGTGCCAGCAGCCCCCGGTCGAGCTCCTATAATTCACCCCTCCACTTT. Protein product: CASSPRSSSYNSPLHF.

This clone was seen a few times. This sequence joins TRBV4-2 and TRBJ1-4, with D tentatively TRBD1 (6 bases). V lost 1 base and J 5 bases, leaving 11 bases between the germline ends. Germline V gene sequence: CDR1 LGHNA, CDR2 YNFKEQ. The CDR3 runs 15 residues. The CDR3: CASSQAGTSNEKLFF. The DNA of the CDR3 is TGTGCCAGCAGCCAAGCTGGGACATCCAATGAAAAACTGTTTTTT.

The V and J genes are TRBV11-2 and TRBJ2-7, with D possibly being TRBD2 (6 bases). The germline V gene encodes CDR1 SGHAT and CDR2 FQNNGV. This CDR3 spans 14 amino acids. Trimming shortened V by 7 bases and J by 3 bases, and 16 bases separated the two germline ends. CDR3 coding DNA: TGTGCCAGCACCGGCGCGGGGATTGACTACGAGCAGTACTTC. Translating gives CASTGAGIDYEQYF.

The rearrangement uses TRBV5-4 and TRBJ2-7; tentative D call: TRBD1 (5 bases). The CDR3 is 13 amino acids. Germline values: CDR1 SGHNT, CDR2 YYREEE (reference sequence). V lost 1 base to trimming and J lost 5 bases, with 10 bases between them. The CDR3, as DNA: TGTGCCAGCAGCTTGACAGGAACCCACGAGCAGTACTTC. It yields the protein CASSLTGTHEQYF. Drawing the rest from reference TRBV5-4 and TRBJ2-7, the complete variable domain is ETGVTQSPTHLIKTRGQQVTLRCSSQSGHNTVSWYQQALGQGPQFIFQYYREEENGRGNFPPRFSGLQFPNYSSELNVNALELDDSALYLCASSLTGTHEQYFGPGTRLTVT.

The chain has TRBV28 and TRBJ1-6, with a tentative D call TRBD1 (5 bases). V was shortened by 4 bases and J by 3 bases, with 13 bases between the two germline ends. Germline V CDR1 and CDR2: MDHEN, SYDVKM. The CDR3 has 16 residues. In nucleotides, the CDR3 is TGTGCCAGCAGTTCCAGTTTAAGGGGCTATAATTCACCCCTCCACTTT. The encoded protein is CASSSSLRGYNSPLHF.

This clone is medium-sized by share. For the CDR3, the DNA is TGTGCCAGCCTGGGGCTACGGACTGAAGCTTTCTTT. Translation gives CASLGLRTEAFF. The chain joins TRBV27 to TRBJ1-1; tentative D call: TRBD1 (5 bases). Deletions cut 8 bases from V and 5 bases from J, with 12 bases between. The CDR3 extends over 12 amino acids. Germline CDR1 reads MNHEY; CDR2 reads SMNVEV (reference sequence).